This T cell receptor beta chain is drawn from a study of T cell repertoires in cytomegalovirus infection. In the study overall: CMV epitopes used comprised recently identified HLA-C-restricted ones and well-studied HLA-B-restricted ones. An indication of both CMV infection and matching HLA type came from public TCR beta signatures. Study observations and caveats: Dominant in the ex vivo response were TCR beta clonotypes restricted by HLA-C and specific for CMV.

A single record per CDR3 protein comes from TCRdb applying MiXCR to the reads. The sample has around 430,000 distinct CDR3 sequences, roughly 43% seen once. Remarks on this clonotype: The antigen remains undetermined.

V lost 2 bases and J lost 0, with 11 bases in between. Germline loops: CDR1 LNHDA, CDR2 SQIVND (reference sequence). This CDR3 comprises 16 residues. The TCR sequence derives from a human donor in good health (CMV status not recorded). Some clones in this sample may be carry-over from other donors' samples. Sequences were derived from cultured PBMCs, sampled from culture after CMV antigen stimulation. The V gene is TRBV19, the J gene TRBJ2-1; D possibly uses TRBD1 or TRBD2 (5 bases each). The CDR3 reads CASSIWGTSSYNEQFF. The DNA for the CDR3 is TGTGCCAGTAGTATATGGGGGACGAGCTCCTACAATGAGCAGTTCTTC.